This is a list of T cell receptor beta chains from one sample in a study of regulatory T cells in long-lasting Graves disease. TCRdb used MiXCR to reprocess the multiplex PCR reads, holding one entry per CDR3 protein. The sample yields around 420,000 distinct CDR3 sequences, over 14% seen once. These data also formed part of another study, on T cells in Graves' hyperthyroidism and ophthalmopathy.

The sample consisted of peripheral blood mononuclear cells (PBMCs), taken at new diagnosis, from a patient treated with antithyroid drugs. These receptor sequences come from a woman aged 40 to 49 with Graves disease. Each CDR3 is given with its conserved first and last residue.

J	V	CDR3
TRBJ2-1	TRBV7-7	CASSLGGHPYNEQFF
TRBJ2-1	TRBV11-3	CASSGTGAHDEQFF
TRBJ1-5	TRBV2	CASSEGDSNQPQHF
TRBJ1-4	TRBV18	CASSPTASNEKLFF
TRBJ1-2	TRBV5-1	CASSRRTEPPNYGYTF
TRBJ2-7	TRBV28	CASEGGHGGRYEQYF
TRBJ2-5	TRBV6-5	CASSYWGGGETQYF
TRBJ2-1	TRBV20-1	CSATLAGERYNEQFF
.	TRBV10-2	CASSMSLPEETQYF
TRBJ2-1	TRBV7-2	CAGSLLDRTYNEQFF
TRBJ1-4	TRBV6-1	CASRIVSRGEKLFF
TRBJ2-7	TRBV5-8	CASSLEILGGYEQYF
TRBJ1-1	TRBV27	CASIGRVNTEAFF
TRBJ1-2	TRBV28	CASSSPNHPDRGHGYTF
TRBJ2-7	TRBV24-1	CATSAWDSYEQYF
TRBJ1-4	TRBV18	CASSPQGGEKLFF
TRBJ2-1	TRBV7-2	CASSSLSGSSYNEQFF
TRBJ2-7	TRBV6-1	CASTGLSAYYEQYF
TRBJ2-7	TRBV3-1	CASSQKEYEQYF
TRBJ1-5	TRBV6-5	CASSYSWQGNQPQHF
TRBJ2-5	TRBV27	CASSPITGDPPETQYF
TRBJ1-1	TRBV6-1	CASSEARGGLREGNTEAFF
TRBJ2-1	TRBV5-1	CASSLGLAGPLYNEQFF
TRBJ1-5	TRBV2	CATSQDPRSAQHF